These T cell receptor beta chains were read from a single sample in a study of blood T cell repertoires in COVID-19. This table comes from immunoSEQ multiplex PCR, and its TCRdb copy is limited to in-frame clones, with some not included. The table shows 100,000 or so clones, with 91% occurring only once. Sequencing was performed on peripheral blood. The receptors were sampled from a man in his forties or fifties with acute or convalescent COVID-19. Both conserved end residues are part of each CDR3. Each record gives: CDR3 protein, CDR3 DNA, J gene, V gene, clone size, D gene. The D gene is left open where the match is weak. The size entry is marked missing in some rows and otherwise reads once, few, many or a size class.

CDR3: CASSTQFSGNTIYF
DNA: TGTGCCAGTAGTACTCAGTTCTCTGGAAACACCATATATTTT
J: TRBJ1-3
V: TRBV19
size: NA
D: NA

CDR3: CASSLRGRNEKLFF
DNA: TGTGCCAGCAGTTTGAGGGGGCGTAACGAAAAACTGTTTTTT
J: TRBJ1-4
V: TRBV28
size: NA
D: TRBD1

CDR3: CASSVGRQGSYEQYF
DNA: TGTGCCAGCAGCGTGGGGCGACAGGGAAGTTACGAGCAGTACTTC
J: TRBJ2-7
V: TRBV7-8
size: NA
D: TRBD1

CDR3: CASSIADRLNSPLHF
DNA: TGTGCCAGTAGTATTGCGGACAGACTTAATTCACCCCTCCACTTT
J: TRBJ1-6
V: TRBV19
size: NA
D: NA

CDR3: CASKSQPRGNEKLFF
DNA: TGTGCCAGTAAGTCCCAGCCGCGAGGTAACGAAAAACTGTTTTTT
J: TRBJ1-4
V: TRBV19
size: NA
D: NA

CDR3: CASSKMASGGSTQFF
DNA: TGTGCCAGCAGTAAGATGGCTAGCGGAGGCTCTACTCAGTTCTTC
J: TRBJ2-1
V: TRBV7-2
size: NA
D: TRBD2

CDR3: CASPLDRGSGYTF
DNA: TGTGCCAGCCCCCTAGACAGGGGAAGTGGCTACACCTTC
J: TRBJ1-2
V: TRBV2
size: NA
D: TRBD1

CDR3: CASSRPTGIKAFF
DNA: TGTGCCAGCAGCCGCCCGACAGGGATTAAAGCTTTCTTT
J: TRBJ1-1
V: TRBV11-2
size: NA
D: TRBD1

CDR3: CASSQDGLFYGEQYF
DNA: TGTGCCAGTAGTCAGGACGGACTGTTTTATGGGGAGCAGTACTTC
J: TRBJ2-7
V: TRBV19
size: NA
D: NA

CDR3: CASGLVLDTQYF
DNA: TGTGCTAGTGGTTTGGTTCTAGATACGCAGTATTTT
J: TRBJ2-3
V: TRBV12-5
size: NA
D: NA

CDR3: CATSDLKTGGYTF
DNA: TGTGCCACCAGTGATTTGAAGACGGGTGGCTACACCTTC
J: TRBJ1-2
V: TRBV24-1
size: NA
D: NA

CDR3: CASSLQGARSYTEAFF
DNA: TGTGCCAGCAGCTTACAGGGGGCGCGGTCCTACACTGAAGCTTTCTTT
J: TRBJ1-1
V: TRBV5-4
size: NA
D: TRBD1

CDR3: CASSPFTDQSGQFF
DNA: TGTGCCAGCAGTCCCTTTACAGACCAGAGCGGGCAGTTCTTC
J: TRBJ2-1
V: TRBV27
size: NA
D: NA

CDR3: CASLGQGYGYTF
DNA: TGTGCCAGCCTTGGACAGGGCTATGGCTACACCTTC
J: TRBJ1-2
V: TRBV19
size: NA
D: TRBD1

CDR3: CASSPPIRESPLHF
DNA: TGCGCCAGCAGCCCCCCCATCCGGGAATCACCCCTCCACTTT
J: TRBJ1-6
V: TRBV10-2
size: NA
D: NA

CDR3: CASSSTGANIQYF
DNA: TGTGCCAGCAGTTCGACAGGGGCAAACATTCAGTACTTC
J: TRBJ2-4
V: TRBV12-3/TRBV12-4
size: NA
D: TRBD1

CDR3: CASSRTGGRNTEAFF
DNA: TGTGCCAGCAGCCGGACAGGGGGGCGGAACACTGAAGCTTTCTTT
J: TRBJ1-1
V: TRBV7-2
size: once
D: TRBD1

CDR3: CASSSAGQRHSGNTIYF
DNA: TGTGCCAGCAGCTCGGCTGGACAGAGACACTCTGGAAACACCATATATTTT
J: TRBJ1-3
V: TRBV7-8
size: NA
D: NA

CDR3: CASSISGGAYEQFF
DNA: TGTGCCAGTAGTATAAGCGGGGGGGCATATGAGCAGTTCTTC
J: TRBJ2-1
V: TRBV19
size: NA
D: TRBD2

CDR3: CASSIGTGGQPQHF
DNA: TGTGCCAGTAGTATCGGGACAGGGGGACAGCCCCAGCATTTT
J: TRBJ1-5
V: TRBV19
size: NA
D: TRBD1

CDR3: CASSIAPGLAGGPSYNEQFF
DNA: TGTGCCAGTAGTATAGCCCCGGGACTAGCGGGGGGGCCCTCCTACAATGAGCAGTTCTTC
J: TRBJ2-1
V: TRBV19
size: NA
D: TRBD2

CDR3: CASSLGQGNEQFF
DNA: TGCGCCAGCAGTCTGGGACAGGGCAATGAGCAGTTCTTC
J: TRBJ2-1
V: TRBV5-1
size: NA
D: TRBD1

CDR3: CASSLGQASYNEQFF
DNA: TGCGCCAGCAGCTTGGGACAGGCTTCCTACAATGAGCAGTTCTTC
J: TRBJ2-1
V: TRBV5-1
size: NA
D: NA

CDR3: CASSQDTGTSLFTDTQYF
DNA: TGTGCCAGCAGCCAAGATACGGGAACTTCCCTTTTCACAGATACGCAGTATTTT
J: TRBJ2-3
V: TRBV3-1/TRBV3-2
size: NA
D: NA

CDR3: CASSSQTFGTGGTDTQYF
DNA: TGTGCCAGCAGCTCCCAAACCTTCGGGACAGGGGGCACAGATACGCAGTATTTT
J: TRBJ2-3
V: TRBV7-2
size: NA
D: TRBD1

CDR3: CASSLGTGSFEQFF
DNA: TGTGCCAGCAGCTTGGGGACAGGGTCGTTTGAGCAGTTCTTC
J: TRBJ2-1
V: TRBV7-2
size: once
D: TRBD1

CDR3: CASSLAAWDEQGFNYGYTF
DNA: TGCGCCAGCAGCTTGGCCGCCTGGGACGAACAGGGATTTAACTATGGCTACACCTTC
J: TRBJ1-2
V: TRBV5-1
size: NA
D: NA

CDR3: CASSLGISNYGYTF
DNA: TGTGCCAGCAGCTTGGGTATTAGTAATTATGGCTACACCTTC
J: TRBJ1-2
V: TRBV5-6
size: NA
D: NA

CDR3: CASSSRGQGGTEAFF
DNA: TGTGCCAGCTCCTCAAGGGGGCAGGGGGGCACTGAAGCTTTCTTT
J: TRBJ1-1
V: TRBV18
size: once
D: TRBD1

CDR3: CASSRGQGDQPQHF
DNA: TGCGCCAGCAGCCGTGGACAGGGCGATCAGCCCCAGCATTTT
J: TRBJ1-5
V: TRBV5-1
size: NA
D: TRBD1

CDR3: CASSRQGSTGELFF
DNA: TGTGCCAGTAGTAGACAGGGGAGCACCGGGGAGCTGTTTTTT
J: TRBJ2-2
V: TRBV19
size: NA
D: TRBD1

CDR3: CASSHGGADSPLHF
DNA: TGTGCCAGCAGCCACGGAGGGGCCGATTCACCCCTCCACTTT
J: TRBJ1-6
V: TRBV7-3
size: NA
D: NA

CDR3: CATSDLPFNEQFF
DNA: TGTGCCACCAGTGATTTGCCCTTCAATGAGCAGTTCTTC
J: TRBJ2-1
V: TRBV24-1
size: NA
D: NA

CDR3: CASRLSLLSNQPQHF
DNA: TGTGCCAGCCGACTTTCTTTACTTAGCAATCAGCCCCAGCATTTT
J: TRBJ1-5
V: TRBV27
size: NA
D: NA

CDR3: CAGTRGGSTDTQYF
DNA: TGTGCCGGTACTCGGGGAGGCAGCACAGATACGCAGTATTTT
J: TRBJ2-3
V: TRBV30
size: NA
D: NA

CDR3: CASSTGWLYTDTQYF
DNA: TGTGCCAGCAGCACGGGGTGGCTCTACACAGATACGCAGTATTTT
J: TRBJ2-3
V: TRBV9
size: NA
D: NA

CDR3: CASSLGTPTYNEQFF
DNA: TGTGCCAGCAGCTTGGGGACTCCAACCTACAATGAGCAGTTCTTC
J: TRBJ2-1
V: TRBV5-4
size: NA
D: NA

CDR3: CASGLGQGYEQYF
DNA: TGTGCTAGTGGTTTGGGACAGGGGTACGAGCAGTACTTC
J: TRBJ2-7
V: TRBV12-5
size: NA
D: TRBD1

CDR3: CASSEGGAGYGYTF
DNA: TGCGCCAGCAGTGAAGGGGGCGCTGGCTATGGCTACACCTTC
J: TRBJ1-2
V: TRBV10-1
size: NA
D: TRBD1

CDR3: CASSHGGQGYGYTF
DNA: TGTGCCAGCAGTCACGGCGGACAGGGGTATGGCTACACCTTC
J: TRBJ1-2
V: TRBV6-4
size: NA
D: TRBD1

CDR3: CASRGQGREDQPQHF
DNA: TGTGCCAGTAGGGGACAGGGGCGAGAGGATCAGCCCCAGCATTTT
J: TRBJ1-5
V: TRBV19
size: NA
D: TRBD1

CDR3: CASSLSTGLQPQHF
DNA: TGTGCCAGCAGCTTATCGACAGGGCTCCAGCCCCAGCATTTT
J: TRBJ1-5
V: TRBV7-8
size: NA
D: TRBD1

CDR3: CSASRGNTIYF
DNA: TGCAGTGCAAGCCGAGGAAACACCATATATTTT
J: TRBJ1-3
V: TRBV20-1
size: NA
D: NA